These T cell receptor beta chains were read from a single sample in a study of T cell responses to AZD1222 COVID-19 vaccine. Clones were read by immunoSEQ multiplex PCR, and TCRdb kept only the in-frame ones, dropping some. Among 110,000 or so clones listed, nearly 90% were seen once. The sequencing used peripheral blood, collected 28 days after the second AZD1222 dose. The origin of the receptors is an adult who received the AZD1222 COVID-19 vaccine. The CDR3 runs from the conserved cysteine through the conserved F or W. A D gene is named only where the DNA matches it firmly. Some rows have no size entry. The others give once, few or many, or a class for an expanded clone.

TRBJ2-7 | TRBV28 | . | TRBD1 | TGTGCCAGCAGTCAGGGGACAGTCAGCTCCTACGAGCAGTACTTC | CASSQGTVSSYEQYF
TRBJ1-1 | TRBV7-8 | . | . | TGTGCCAGCATTAAATTCCCCCGGGAGGAGGCTGAAGCTTTCTTT | CASIKFPREEAEAFF
TRBJ2-7 | TRBV7-8 | . | . | TGTGCCAGCAGCTTAGTGATGGATCCTCTCTACGAGCAGTACTTC | CASSLVMDPLYEQYF
TRBJ2-7 | TRBV6-2/TRBV6-3 | . | . | TGTGCCAGCAGCCACGACGGCTACGAGCAGTACTTC | CASSHDGYEQYF
TRBJ2-3 | TRBV5-1 | . | TRBD2 | TGCGCCAGCAGCTTATTTGCCGGGAGGGCCACCACAGATACGCAGTATTTT | CASSLFAGRATTDTQYF
TRBJ2-7 | TRBV6-5 | few | TRBD2 | TGTGCCAGCATTCGGACTAGCGGATCCTACGAGCAGTACTTC | CASIRTSGSYEQYF
TRBJ2-3 | TRBV5-8 | once | TRBD1 | TGTGCCAGCAGCTTGGGACAGGGATTTAGAACAGATACGCAGTATTTT | CASSLGQGFRTDTQYF
TRBJ2-4 | TRBV3-1/TRBV3-2 | . | TRBD2 | TGTGCCAGCAGCCAAGGCTGGGGACTAGCGGGAGCCAAAAACATTCAGTACTTC | CASSQGWGLAGAKNIQYF
TRBJ2-1 | TRBV7-2 | . | TRBD2 | TGTGCCAGCAGCCCATACCGGGGGGGGACTAGCGGGAAGGATGAGCAGTTCTTC | CASSPYRGGTSGKDEQFF
TRBJ1-1 | TRBV28 | once | TRBD1 | TGTGCCAGCAGTGGGTTGGGAGGGGGCGTTAATACTGAAGCTTTCTTT | CASSGLGGGVNTEAFF
TRBJ2-7 | TRBV6-5 | . | TRBD2 | TGTGCCAGCAAGACTAGCGGGGCGTTTCACGAGCAGTACTTC | CASKTSGAFHEQYF
TRBJ2-5 | TRBV5-1 | . | . | TGCGCCAGCAGCTTGCACCCTGGGCAAGAGACCCAGTACTTC | CASSLHPGQETQYF
TRBJ2-3 | TRBV6-6 | . | TRBD2 | TGTGCCAGCAGTCCCTTAGCGGGAGGCAGCACAGATACGCAGTATTTT | CASSPLAGGSTDTQYF
TRBJ2-5 | TRBV2 | . | TRBD2 | TGTGCCAGCAGATCGGGGGGACTAGCGGGAGGCAAAGAGACCCAGTACTTC | CASRSGGLAGGKETQYF
TRBJ1-5 | TRBV7-2 | few | . | TGTGCCAGCAGCCAGTTCGGACAGAGGGGTTTTAGTCAGCCCCAGCATTTT | CASSQFGQRGFSQPQHF
TRBJ2-3 | TRBV24-1 | . | . | TGTGCCACCAGTGACACAGGGAGGGCCACAGATACGCAGTATTTT | CATSDTGRATDTQYF
TRBJ2-7 | TRBV20-1 | . | TRBD2 | TGCAGTGCTAGTACTAGCGGGTACTCCTACGAGCAGTACTTC | CSASTSGYSYEQYF
TRBJ2-7 | TRBV28 | once | . | TGTGCCAGCAGCTATGGGTACGAGCAGTACTTC | CASSYGYEQYF
TRBJ1-5 | TRBV19 | . | . | TGTGCCAGTAAAAACGTGACGGTCCATCAGCCCCAGCATTTT | CASKNVTVHQPQHF
TRBJ1-1 | TRBV12-5 | . | . | TGTGCTAGTGGTTTGGGGCAGGGGCATAGCACTGAAGCTTTCTTT | CASGLGQGHSTEAFF
TRBJ2-1 | TRBV14 | . | TRBD2 | TGTGCCAGCAGCCAAGTTTCTTGGCTAGCGGGAGGCAATGAGCAGTTCTTC | CASSQVSWLAGGNEQFF
TRBJ2-3 | TRBV3-1/TRBV3-2 | . | TRBD2 | TGTGCCAGCAGCCAAAGGACTAGCGGGAGGCGGATACTCACGGATACGCAGTATTTT | CASSQRTSGRRILTDTQYF
TRBJ2-1 | TRBV11-3 | . | . | TGTGCCAGCAGTCAAAGGGACAATGAGCAGTTCTTC | CASSQRDNEQFF
TRBJ1-2 | TRBV7-2 | . | . | TGTGCCAGCAGCTCCTATATGACAGCTAACTATGGCTACACCTTC | CASSSYMTANYGYTF
TRBJ2-1 | TRBV4-2 | . | TRBD2 | TGTGCCAGCAGCCAAGTTCCCAGCGGGAGTCCCTACAATGAGCAGTTCTTC | CASSQVPSGSPYNEQFF
TRBJ1-5 | TRBV6-6 | . | . | TGTGCCAGCAGTAGTTTCACAGGAGCAAATCAGCCCCAGCATTTT | CASSSFTGANQPQHF
TRBJ1-2 | TRBV5-4 | once | TRBD1 | TGTGCCAGCAGCTGGGGGACAGGACCATCTAACTATGGCTACACCTTC | CASSWGTGPSNYGYTF